One T cell receptor (beta chain) is described in this entry. This clonotype was detected only a few times. Its antigen target is currently unknown. No clone much larger than this one lies a single base away; base qualities are absent. This sample was taken from a study of patients and donors after allogeneic stem cell transplantation (dated by TCRdb to the early 2020s). Library preparation employed RT-PCR. TCRdb lists the instrument as NextSeq 550. TCRdb trimmed public reads at Q25 via fastp, called clones via MiXCR and kept in-frame beta chains. CDR3 protein duplicates are merged, each entry listing the most common genes and DNA. In all, the sample holds about a million distinct CDR3 sequences, and roughly 17% of those were seen once. Roughly 6.4% of the sample belongs to the ten largest clones. From the germline V gene, CDR1 is SGHVS and CDR2 is FQNEAQ. Trimming takes 5 bases from V and 6 bases from J, and the germline ends sit 17 bases apart. Its CDR3 holds 15 amino acids, cysteine through phenylalanine. The kept DNA is CDR3 alone, 45 bases in frame from the first base.

The sequencing input was blood, either unsorted or a sorted T cell fraction (not recorded which). The source is a human donor who was either an allogeneic HSCT recipient or a stem cell or donor lymphocyte infusion donor (not recorded which). It is not recorded whose cells these are; they may come from a transplant donor. The chain couples TRBV7-8 to TRBJ1-5; the D gene is perhaps TRBD1, from 5 matching bases. The CDR3 has the sequence CASSEIRGSVQPQHF. The bases read TGTGCCAGCAGCGAGATCCGGGGGTCAGTTCAGCCCCAGCATTTT.